In this sample, the clone carrying this TCR beta chain turned up once. Its specificity is unknown. Researchers ran the PCR with 60 Vbeta and 13 Jbeta primers. Authors' data handling: About 10 million of roughly 81 million unique TCR beta chains were shared, per a later count. Sequenced by immunoSEQ multiplex PCR; TCRdb stores in-frame clones only, minus some. The DNA gave D and trimming, while V, J and clone size come from that table. The sample gives under 150,000 clones, 80% of which show up once; 3% to 4% is in the top ten. The CDR3 loop spans 15 amino acids. The V gene's germline CDR1 is MDHEN and CDR2 SYDVKM. Trimming stripped 2 bases from V and 0 bases from J, with 10 bases between. This sample was taken from a study of cytomegalovirus exposure and HLA in healthy donors. Study-wide results and limits: Analysis performed later found about 18,000 TCR beta sequences associated with HLA alleles at 0.05 false discovery rate. Across all donors, roughly uniform sequencing depth was an assumption of the presence/absence analyses. 150 or so TCR beta chains were listed as cytomegalovirus-associated.

The genes are TRBV28 and TRBJ1-1; D is unresolved. Sequenced sample: PBMCs. This TCR derives from a woman between 40 and 55 years old in good health and CMV-seronegative. The CDR3 bases are TGTGCCAGCAGTTTACCTCTCCTTCTGAACACTGAAGCTTTCTTT. This translates into CASSLPLLLNTEAFF.